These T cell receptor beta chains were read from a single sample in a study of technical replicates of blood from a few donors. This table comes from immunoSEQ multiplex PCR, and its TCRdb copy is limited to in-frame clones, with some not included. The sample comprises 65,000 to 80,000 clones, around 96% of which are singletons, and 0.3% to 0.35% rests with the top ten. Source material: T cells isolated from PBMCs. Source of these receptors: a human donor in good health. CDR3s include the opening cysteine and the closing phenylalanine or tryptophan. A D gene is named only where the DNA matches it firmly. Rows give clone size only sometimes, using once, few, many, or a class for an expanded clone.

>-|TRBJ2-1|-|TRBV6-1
TGTGCCAGCAGTGAAGCGGGCCACAATGAGCAGTTCTTC
CASSEAGHNEQFF
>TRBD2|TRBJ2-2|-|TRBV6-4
TGTGCCAGCAGTGACGGGAGGGACACCGGGGAGCTGTTTTTT
CASSDGRDTGELFF
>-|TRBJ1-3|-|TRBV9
TGTGCCAGCAGTCCGGGCCAAGGGTTGGGGCATTTT
CASSPGQGLGHF
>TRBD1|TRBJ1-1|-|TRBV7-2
TGTGCCAGCAGCTTAGGAGTAGGGGGCCCACCGGCTTTCTTT
CASSLGVGGPPAFF
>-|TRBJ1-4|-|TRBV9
TGTGCCAGCAGCGTAGGCGACGGGTTGTGGGAAAAACTGTTTTTT
CASSVGDGLWEKLFF
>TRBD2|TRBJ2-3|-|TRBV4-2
TGTGCCAGCAGCCAAGTTACTAGCGGTAACACAGATACGCAGTATTTT
CASSQVTSGNTDTQYF
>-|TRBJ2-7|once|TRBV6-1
TGTGCCAGCAGTGAAGTCGGCGGGTTATACGAGCAGTACTTC
CASSEVGGLYEQYF
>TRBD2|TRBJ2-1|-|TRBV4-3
TGCGCCAGCAGCCAAGATTATCTGGGACTAGCGGGAGATGAGCAGTTCTTC
CASSQDYLGLAGDEQFF
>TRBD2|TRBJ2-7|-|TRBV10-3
TGTGCCATCAGTTCGGGCGGGAGAAACGAGCAGTACTTC
CAISSGGRNEQYF
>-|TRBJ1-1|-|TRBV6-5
TGTGCCAGCACCCCTACGTCCCGGGGCACTGAAGCTTTCTTT
CASTPTSRGTEAFF
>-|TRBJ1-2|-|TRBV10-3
TGTGCCATCAGTGAGTCGAGGTATCAGGGGCATGGCTACACCTTC
CAISESRYQGHGYTF
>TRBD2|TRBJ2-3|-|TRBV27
TGTGCCACCACGGGGTTGCGGGAGACAGATACGCAGTATTTT
CATTGLRETDTQYF
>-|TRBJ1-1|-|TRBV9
TGTGCCAGCAGCGTATATGCGGGATCGCCCACTGAAGCTTTCTTT
CASSVYAGSPTEAFF
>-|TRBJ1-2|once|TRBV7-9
TGTGCCAGCAGCTCCACGGACAAGCCTAACTATGGCTACACCTTC
CASSSTDKPNYGYTF
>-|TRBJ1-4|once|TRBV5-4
TGTGCCAGCAGCTTCGGGGATGTCAATGAAAAACTGTTTTTT
CASSFGDVNEKLFF
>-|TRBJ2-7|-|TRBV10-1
TGCGCCAGCAGGACTAGAAGCTACGAGCAGTACTTC
CASRTRSYEQYF
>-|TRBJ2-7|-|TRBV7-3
TGTGCCAGCAGCTTAACCCCTGGAGGCAACGAGCAGTACTTC
CASSLTPGGNEQYF
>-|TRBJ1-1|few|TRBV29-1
TGCAGCGTCTCTGGCGGGGACACTGAAGCTTTCTTT
CSVSGGDTEAFF
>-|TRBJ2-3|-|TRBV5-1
TGCGCCAGCAGCTCCCCCCAGTCCACAGATACGCAGTATTTT
CASSSPQSTDTQYF
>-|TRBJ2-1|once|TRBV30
TGTGCCTGGAGTCCTTCCAATGAGCAGTTCTTC
CAWSPSNEQFF
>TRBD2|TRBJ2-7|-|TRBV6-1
TGTGCCAGCAGTGAAGGACTAGCGGGGTTTTTC
CASSEGLAGFF
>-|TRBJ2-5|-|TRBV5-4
TGTGCCAGCAGCTTGGCCAGTCTCCTCAAACAATCCAAAGAAGAGACCCAGTACTTC
CASSLASLLKQSKEETQYF